Below, 21 T cell receptor beta chains from the same sample are listed, as sequenced in a study of type 1 regulatory T cells. TCRdb re-derived calls from the reads in MiXCR, one entry per CDR3 protein. The sample includes around 64,000 distinct CDR3 sequences, under 25% of them seen just once. Their antigens are not known. Study outcomes and limitations: Compared with non-Tr1 cells, Tr1 cells showed a narrower TCR repertoire.

Sequences were obtained from cultured type 1 regulatory T (Tr1) cells, either the whole culture or a sorted fraction (not recorded which). The receptors were gathered from a human donor in good health.

This clonotype was recorded a few times. The rearrangement uses TRBV20-1 and TRBJ1-5, with 8 bases aligning to TRBD1. J lost 8 bases, V lost 1 base, and 13 bases had no gene match. The CDR3 has 16 amino acids. Germline V gene sequence: CDR1 DFQATT, CDR2 SNEGSKA (reference sequence). The CDR3 DNA sequence: TGCAGTGCTAGAGGCCCGGCGGGACAGGCAAAGGAGCCCCAGCATTTT. It is translated as CSARGPAGQAKEPQHF.

This clonotype has just a few counts. This chain connects TRBV12-3 or TRBV12-4 to TRBJ1-2; 7 nucleotides line up with TRBD1. This CDR3 spans 13 amino acids. V gave up 5 bases and J gave up 2 bases; unmatched junction bases: 2. CDR3 DNA sequence: TGTGCCAGCAGTCGGGACAGAAACTATGGCTACACCTTC. As protein: CASSRDRNYGYTF.

This clonotype occurred a few times. This chain joins TRBV5-1 and TRBJ2-3; the match to TRBD2 covers 8 bases. Per germline, CDR1 SGHRS and CDR2 YFSETQ. J lost 1 base, V lost 1 base, and 8 bases had no gene match. This CDR3 comprises 17 residues. CDR3: CASSLYSGSPGTDTQYF. In DNA form, the CDR3 reads TGCGCCAGCAGCTTGTACAGCGGGAGTCCCGGCACAGATACGCAGTATTTT.

The V and J genes are TRBV29-1 and TRBJ2-3, with D unclear. CDR1 and CDR2 (germline): SQVTM, ANQGSEA. The CDR3 spans 13 residues. Trimming pared 2 bases from V and 0 bases from J, leaving 6 bases between. In DNA, the CDR3 is TGCAGCGTTGAATGGCAGAGCACAGATACGCAGTATTTT. Amino acids: CSVEWQSTDTQYF.

This clonotype was seen more than once but under ten times. The chain carries TRBV7-3 and TRBJ2-3; 8 bases match TRBD1. The CDR3 has 14 amino acids. Trimming cost V 3 bases and J 3 bases; bases outside gene matches: 2. Germline loops: CDR1 SGHTA, CDR2 FQGTGA. The CDR3 DNA reads as TGTGCCAGCAGCTTGGACAGGGCAACAGATACGCAGTATTTT. Protein sequence: CASSLDRATDTQYF.

In its sample, this clonotype was seen many times. The chain carries TRBV27 and TRBJ2-7; perhaps TRBD1 as D (5 bases). This CDR3 is 13 amino acids long. Trimming took off 3 bases at V and 2 bases at J, with 8 bases between the two ends. CDR1 is MNHEY, CDR2 SMNVEV, per germline (reference sequence). Here the CDR3 reads CASSFGRAYEQYF. DNA of the CDR3: TGTGCCAGCAGTTTCGGCAGGGCCTACGAGCAGTACTTC.

This chain uses TRBV29-1 with TRBJ2-1; perhaps TRBD2 as D (6 bases). Trimming shortened V by 5 bases and J by 0 bases, and 8 bases separated the two germline ends. The germline V gene encodes CDR1 SQVTM and CDR2 ANQGSEA. The CDR3 spans 13 residues. Here the CDR3 reads CSVREFSYNEQFF. CDR3 in DNA: TGCAGCGTTCGGGAGTTCTCCTACAATGAGCAGTTCTTC.

In its sample, this clonotype was seen a few times. The chain employs TRBV20-1 and TRBJ2-5; D gene unclear. The germline V gene encodes CDR1 DFQATT and CDR2 SNEGSKA (reference sequence). The CDR3 length is 17 residues. Trimming stripped 3 bases from V and 4 bases from J, with 24 bases between. Written as DNA, the CDR3 is TGCAGTGCTAGTATAGGGTCCAGGCAGGCGTGGGGAGAGACCCAGTACTTC. This encodes CSASIGSRQAWGETQYF.

The chain carries TRBV5-5 and TRBJ2-1; TRBD2 might be the D (6 bases). With 1 base removed from V and 0 bases from J, the gap between germline ends came to 20 bases. The CDR3 length is 19 residues. Per the germline V gene, CDR1 is SGHKS and CDR2 is YYEKEE (reference sequence). The chain's CDR3 is CASSLWLWKRASSYNEQFF. The CDR3 region has the DNA TGTGCCAGCAGCTTGTGGCTGTGGAAGCGGGCTAGCTCCTACAATGAGCAGTTCTTC.

The chain has TRBV7-2 and TRBJ2-1, with D unresolved. Germline lookup yields CDR1 SGHTA and CDR2 FQGNSA. CDR3 length equals 14 residues. Trimming left V 1 base short and J 9 bases short, with 13 bases between. The CDR3 sequence is CASSLVRMGPEQFF. Written as DNA, the CDR3 is TGTGCCAGCAGCTTAGTTCGGATGGGCCCTGAGCAGTTCTTC.

This clonotype appeared a few times. The rearrangement links TRBV2 to TRBJ1-2; TRBD1 matches 9 bases. J was trimmed by 7 bases and V by 7 bases; bases with no gene match: 10. The CDR3 runs 14 residues. Per germline, CDR1 SNHLY and CDR2 FYNNEI. CDR3 sequence (DNA): TGTGCCAGCATGATGGCACAGGGGGCGTCTGGCTACACCTTC. Translating gives CASMMAQGASGYTF.

The chain joins TRBV18 to TRBJ2-3, with 8 bases matching TRBD1. The V gene end was trimmed by 3 bases and the J gene end by 10 bases; junction bases not matched to a gene: 9. The CDR3 length is 14 residues. Germline CDR1 KGHSH, CDR2 LQKENI. The CDR3 sequence: CASSPTTRDRSQYF. CDR3 nucleotide sequence: TGTGCCAGCTCACCTACGACCCGGGACAGGTCGCAGTATTTT.

V and J are TRBV5-8 and TRBJ1-6; no clear D. Trimming removed 0 bases from V and 7 bases from J, with 8 bases in between. This CDR3 is built from 14 residues. Germline CDR1 reads SGHTS; CDR2 reads YDEGEE. CDR3 in DNA: TGTGCCAGCAGCTTGGGGCAGCCGAATTCACCCCTCCACTTT. Translating gives CASSLGQPNSPLHF.

This clonotype was observed a handful of times. The chain links TRBV10-3 to TRBJ1-1, with 8 bases aligning to TRBD1. Germline trimming cut 7 bases from V and 0 bases from J; bases unmatched to any gene: 10. The CDR3 has 16 amino acids. The germline V gene has CDR1 ENHRY and CDR2 SYGVKD. CDR3 protein: CAINSTGVGMNTEAFF. DNA for the CDR3: TGTGCCATCAACTCGACAGGGGTCGGCATGAACACTGAAGCTTTCTTT.

This clonotype occurred a few times. V is TRBV5-1 and J is TRBJ2-7; 7 nucleotides agree with TRBD1. Trimming cost V 4 bases and J 2 bases; bases outside gene matches: 3. Germline assignment: CDR1 SGHRS and CDR2 YFSETQ. This CDR3 is built from 13 residues. CDR3 sequence reads: CASSTQGTYEQYF. CDR3 nucleotides: TGCGCCAGCAGCACACAGGGGACCTACGAGCAGTACTTC.

The table lists this clonotype with a few counts. The chain uses TRBV11-2 and TRBJ2-5, with D unresolved. The CDR3 length is 11 residues. Trimming stripped 4 bases from V and 5 bases from J, with 5 bases between. The germline CDR1 and CDR2 sequences are SGHAT and FQNNGV. Written as DNA, the CDR3 is TGTGCCAGCAGCTCTTGGGAGACCCAGTACTTC. This codes for CASSSWETQYF. Variable domain in full (rest from reference TRBV11-2 and TRBJ2-5): EAGVAQSPRYKIIEKRQSVAFWCNPISGHATLYWYQQILGQGPKLLIQFQNNGVVDDSQLPKDRFSAERLKGVDSTLKIQPAKLEDSAVYLCASSSWETQYFGPGTRLLVL.

This clonotype came up many times. This chain uses TRBV3-1 with TRBJ1-2; tentatively, D is TRBD1 (6 bases). Between the trimmed V and J ends, which lost 3 bases and 8 bases, there was a span of 10 bases. The CDR3 is made up of 12 amino acids. From germline, CDR1 is LGHDT and CDR2 YNNKEL (reference sequence). The CDR3 protein is CASSHGGGGYTF. CDR3 in DNA: TGTGCCAGCAGCCATGGAGGGGGGGGCTACACCTTC.

The chain combines TRBV12-3 or TRBV12-4 with TRBJ1-5, with TRBD1 matching 8 bases. This CDR3 region has 13 residues. J lost 6 bases, V lost 5 bases, and 3 bases had no gene match. The CDR3 DNA reads as TGTGCCAGCAGTCAGGGGGCCCGTCAGCCCCAGCATTTT. Translating gives CASSQGARQPQHF.

This clonotype was recorded many times. The rearrangement uses TRBV28 and TRBJ2-7; 7 bases match TRBD1. With V trimmed by 7 bases and J by 1 base, 10 bases remained unmatched. CDR1 and CDR2 from the germline V gene are MDHEN and SYDVKM. The CDR3 contains 15 residues. The CDR3 loop is CASTIRQGESYEQYF. DNA for the CDR3: TGTGCCAGCACCATACGACAGGGTGAGTCCTACGAGCAGTACTTC.

CDR3 sequence (DNA): TGTGCCAGCAGGATGACTAGCTACAATGAGCAGTTCTTC. Protein sequence: CASRMTSYNEQFF. The chain links TRBV6-2 or TRBV6-3 to TRBJ2-1, with D perhaps TRBD2 (6 bases). From germline, CDR1 is MNHEY and CDR2 SVGEGT. V lost 6 bases and J 3 bases, leaving 9 bases between the germline ends. The CDR3 is 13 residues long.

Note on this clonotype: A junction boundary mismatches the germline segment, possibly from a read error. The gene calls are TRBV28 and TRBJ2-3, with D perhaps TRBD1 or TRBD2 (5 bases each). From germline, CDR1 is MDHEN and CDR2 SYDVKM. The CDR3 sequence is 13 residues long. The CDR3 here is CASSWDGTDTQNF. Written as DNA, the CDR3 is TGTGCCAGCAGTTGGGACGGCACAGATACGCAGAATTTT.